This entry is about one T cell receptor beta chain. This record comes from a study of cytomegalovirus exposure and HLA in healthy donors. The PCR ran on 60 Vbeta and 13 Jbeta primers. Libraries were prepared by immunoSEQ multiplex PCR; TCRdb keeps only in-frame clonotypes and omits some of them. The table lists around 200,000 clones, around four fifths of them singletons. Per germline, CDR1 SGHDT and CDR2 YYEEEE. The CDR3 length is 17 residues. The junction had 7 bases not matched to a gene; V was cut back by 1 base and J by 0 bases. Material for sequencing was PBMCs. The chain couples TRBV5-6 to TRBJ1-2, with 9 nucleotides matching TRBD1. This clonotype originated in a woman between 40 and 50 years old in good health and CMV-seronegative. The CDR3 DNA is TGTGCCAGCAGCTTGCAAAGGGGACAGGGCCCTAACTATGGCTACACCTTC. Amino acids: CASSLQRGQGPNYGYTF.